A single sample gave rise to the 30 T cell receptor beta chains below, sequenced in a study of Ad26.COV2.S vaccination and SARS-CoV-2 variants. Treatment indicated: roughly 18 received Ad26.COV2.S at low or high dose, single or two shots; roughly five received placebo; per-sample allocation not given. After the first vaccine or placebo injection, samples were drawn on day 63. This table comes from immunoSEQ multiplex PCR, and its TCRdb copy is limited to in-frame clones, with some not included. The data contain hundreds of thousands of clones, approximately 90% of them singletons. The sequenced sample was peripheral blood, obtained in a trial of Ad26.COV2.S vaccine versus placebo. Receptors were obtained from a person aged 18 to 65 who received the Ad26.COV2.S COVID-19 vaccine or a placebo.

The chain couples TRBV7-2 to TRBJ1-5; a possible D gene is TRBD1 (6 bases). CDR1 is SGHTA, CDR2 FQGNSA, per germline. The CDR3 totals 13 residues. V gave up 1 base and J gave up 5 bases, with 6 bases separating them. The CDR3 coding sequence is TGTGCCAGCAGCTTAGGGGGGCATCAGCCCCAGCATTTT. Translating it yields CASSLGGHQPQHF.

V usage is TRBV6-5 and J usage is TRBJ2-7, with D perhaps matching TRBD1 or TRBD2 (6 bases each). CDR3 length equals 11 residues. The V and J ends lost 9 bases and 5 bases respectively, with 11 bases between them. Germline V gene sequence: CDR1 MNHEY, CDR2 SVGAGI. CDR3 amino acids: CASRGLDEQYF. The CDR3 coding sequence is TGTGCCAGTCGGGGGCTGGACGAGCAGTACTTC.

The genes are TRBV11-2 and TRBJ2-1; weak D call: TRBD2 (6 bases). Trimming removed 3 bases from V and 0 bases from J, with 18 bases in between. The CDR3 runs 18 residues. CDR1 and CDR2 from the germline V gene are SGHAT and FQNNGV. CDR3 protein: CASSFRDSEYFSYNEQFF. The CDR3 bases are TGTGCCAGCAGCTTCCGGGACTCTGAGTATTTCTCCTACAATGAGCAGTTCTTC. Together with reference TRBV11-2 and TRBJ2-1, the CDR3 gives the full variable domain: EAGVAQSPRYKIIEKRQSVAFWCNPISGHATLYWYQQILGQGPKLLIQFQNNGVVDDSQLPKDRFSAERLKGVDSTLKIQPAKLEDSAVYLCASSFRDSEYFSYNEQFFGPGTRLTVL.

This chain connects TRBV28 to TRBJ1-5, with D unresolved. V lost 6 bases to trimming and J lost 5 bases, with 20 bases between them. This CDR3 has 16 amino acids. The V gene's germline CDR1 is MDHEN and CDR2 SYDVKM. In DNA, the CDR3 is TGTGCCAGCAGACCCGGACCTGTGGGGTTGTATCAGCCCCAGCATTTT. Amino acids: CASRPGPVGLYQPQHF.

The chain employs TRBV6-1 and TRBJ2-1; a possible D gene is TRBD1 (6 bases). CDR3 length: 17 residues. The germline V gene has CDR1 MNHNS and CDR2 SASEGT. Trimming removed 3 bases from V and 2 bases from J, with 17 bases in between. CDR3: CASSEPLGALPYNEQFF. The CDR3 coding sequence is TGTGCCAGCAGTGAGCCCTTGGGGGCGCTCCCCTACAATGAGCAGTTCTTC.

CDR3 in amino acids: CASHSGSINEQYF. CDR3 DNA sequence: TGCGCCAGCCATAGCGGGAGCATCAACGAGCAGTACTTC. The rearrangement joins TRBV5-1 to TRBJ2-7; the match to TRBD2 covers 9 bases. V trimming: 7 bases; J trimming: 5 bases; junction bases outside the gene matches: 7. The CDR3 runs 13 residues. Germline CDR1 is SGHRS and CDR2 is YFSETQ.

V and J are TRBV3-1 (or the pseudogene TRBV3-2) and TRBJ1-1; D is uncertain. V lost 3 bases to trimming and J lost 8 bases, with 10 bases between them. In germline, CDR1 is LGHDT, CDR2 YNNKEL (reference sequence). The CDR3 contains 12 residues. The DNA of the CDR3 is TGTGCCAGCAGCCATATGAAACACGAAGCTTTCTTT. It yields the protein CASSHMKHEAFF.

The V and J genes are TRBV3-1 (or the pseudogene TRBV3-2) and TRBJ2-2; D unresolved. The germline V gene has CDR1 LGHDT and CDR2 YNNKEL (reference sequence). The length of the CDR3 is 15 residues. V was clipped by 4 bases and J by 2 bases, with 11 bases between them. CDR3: CASSPKGKNTGELFF. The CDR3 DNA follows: TGTGCCAGCAGCCCTAAAGGGAAAAACACCGGGGAGCTGTTTTTT.

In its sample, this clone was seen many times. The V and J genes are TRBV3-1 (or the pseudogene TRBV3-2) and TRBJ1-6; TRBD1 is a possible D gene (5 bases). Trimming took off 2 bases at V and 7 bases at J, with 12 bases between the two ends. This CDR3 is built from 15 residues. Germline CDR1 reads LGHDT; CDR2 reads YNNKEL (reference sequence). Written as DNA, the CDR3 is TGTGCCAGCAGCCAAAAGGGGCCAGCCAATTCACCCCTCCACTTT. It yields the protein CASSQKGPANSPLHF.

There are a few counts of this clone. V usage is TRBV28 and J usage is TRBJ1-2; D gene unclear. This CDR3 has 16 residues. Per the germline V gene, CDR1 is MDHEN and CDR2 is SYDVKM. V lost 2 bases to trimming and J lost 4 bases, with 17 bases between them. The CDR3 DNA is TGTGCCAGCAGTTTAATACAGAGGGATCCCCGCTATGGCTACACCTTC. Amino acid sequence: CASSLIQRDPRYGYTF.

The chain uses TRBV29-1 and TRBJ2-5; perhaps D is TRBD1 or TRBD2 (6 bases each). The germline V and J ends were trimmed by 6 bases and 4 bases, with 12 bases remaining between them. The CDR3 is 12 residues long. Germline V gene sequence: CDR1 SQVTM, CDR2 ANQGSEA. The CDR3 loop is CSVKGGGETQYF. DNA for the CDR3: TGCAGCGTCAAAGGGGGAGGAGAGACCCAGTACTTC.

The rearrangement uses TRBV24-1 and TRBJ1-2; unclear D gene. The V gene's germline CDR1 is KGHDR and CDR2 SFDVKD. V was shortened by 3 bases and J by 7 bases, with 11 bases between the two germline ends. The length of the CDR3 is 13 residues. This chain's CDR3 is CATSDPPRTGYTF. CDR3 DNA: TGTGCCACCAGTGATCCCCCAAGAACTGGCTACACCTTC.

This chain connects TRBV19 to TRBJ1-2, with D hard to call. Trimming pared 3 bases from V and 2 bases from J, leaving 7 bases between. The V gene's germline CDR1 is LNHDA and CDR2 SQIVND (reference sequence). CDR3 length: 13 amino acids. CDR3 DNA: TGTGCCAGTAGTATGACTGCGAACTATGGCTACACCTTC. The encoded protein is CASSMTANYGYTF.

The CDR3 coding sequence is TGTGCCAGCAGCTTAGATCGGGTGGGACTCGGGGAGCTGTTTTTT. This codes for CASSLDRVGLGELFF. The gene calls are TRBV11-2 and TRBJ2-2, with a weak D call TRBD2 (6 bases). Germline assignment: CDR1 SGHAT and CDR2 FQNNGV. Trimming cost V 0 bases and J 7 bases, with 12 bases left between them. This CDR3 comprises 15 residues.

CDR3 DNA sequence: TGTGCCAGCAGTTTCGGGCTCTCCTACGAGCAGTACTTC. It encodes CASSFGLSYEQYF. V is TRBV12-3 or TRBV12-4 and J is TRBJ2-7; D not certain. Trimming removed 3 bases at V and 0 bases at J, with 6 bases between. The CDR3 spans 13 residues.

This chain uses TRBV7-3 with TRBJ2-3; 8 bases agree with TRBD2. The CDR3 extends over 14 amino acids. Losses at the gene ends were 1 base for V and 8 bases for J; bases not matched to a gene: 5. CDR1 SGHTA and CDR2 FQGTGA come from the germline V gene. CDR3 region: CASSLKAGAGTQYF. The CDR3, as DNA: TGTGCCAGCAGCTTAAAAGCGGGGGCAGGTACGCAGTATTTT.

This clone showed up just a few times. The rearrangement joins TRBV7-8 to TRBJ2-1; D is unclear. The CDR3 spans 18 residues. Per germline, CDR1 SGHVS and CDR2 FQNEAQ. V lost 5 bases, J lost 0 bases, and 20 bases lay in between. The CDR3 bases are TGTGCCAGCAGCCCAAACTACGGCTTTGTAAGCTCCTACAATGAGCAGTTCTTC. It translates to CASSPNYGFVSSYNEQFF.

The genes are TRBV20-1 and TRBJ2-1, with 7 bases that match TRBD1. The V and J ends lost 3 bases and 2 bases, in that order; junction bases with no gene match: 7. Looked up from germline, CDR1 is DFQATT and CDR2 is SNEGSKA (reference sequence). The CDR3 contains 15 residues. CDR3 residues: CSASIGTVTYNEQFF. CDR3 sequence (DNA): TGCAGTGCTAGTATCGGGACAGTAACCTACAATGAGCAGTTCTTC.

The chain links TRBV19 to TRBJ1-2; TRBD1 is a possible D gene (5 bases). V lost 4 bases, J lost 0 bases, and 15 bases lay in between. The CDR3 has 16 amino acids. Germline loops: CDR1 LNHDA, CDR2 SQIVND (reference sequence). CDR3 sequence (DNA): TGTGCCAGTAGTAAGGTGGGGGGAAGAGCTAACTATGGCTACACCTTC. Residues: CASSKVGGRANYGYTF. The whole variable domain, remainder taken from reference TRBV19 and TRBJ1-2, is DGGITQSPKYLFRKEGQNVTLSCEQNLNHDAMYWYRQDPGQGLRLIYYSQIVNDFQKGDIAEGYSVSREKKESFPLTVTSAQKNPTAFYLCASSKVGGRANYGYTFGSGTRLTVV.

CDR3 sequence reads: CASSQATGGEDEQYF. CDR3 nucleotide sequence: TGTGCCAGCAGCCAAGCAACAGGGGGCGAAGACGAGCAGTACTTC. The chain is built from TRBV3-1 (or the pseudogene TRBV3-2) and TRBJ2-7; 9 positions match TRBD1. The CDR3 is made up of 15 amino acids. Germline CDR1 reads LGHDT; CDR2 reads YNNKEL (reference sequence). J gave up 5 bases and V 1 base, and 6 bases lay outside the gene matches.

As DNA, the CDR3 is TGTGCCAGCAGTGATCTAGCGGGCATCTACGAGCAGTACTTC. It codes for CASSDLAGIYEQYF. The rearrangement links TRBV2 to TRBJ2-7; 8 nucleotides line up with TRBD2. V lost 3 bases and J lost 3; bases outside the gene matches: 4. CDR1 SNHLY and CDR2 FYNNEI come from the germline V gene. This CDR3 contains 14 residues. Combining the CDR3 with reference TRBV2 and TRBJ2-7 gives the whole variable domain EPEVTQTPSHQVTQMGQEVILRCVPISNHLYFYWYRQILGQKVEFLVSFYNNEISEKSEIFDDQFSVERPDGSNFTLKIRSTKLEDSAMYFCASSDLAGIYEQYFGPGTRLTVT.

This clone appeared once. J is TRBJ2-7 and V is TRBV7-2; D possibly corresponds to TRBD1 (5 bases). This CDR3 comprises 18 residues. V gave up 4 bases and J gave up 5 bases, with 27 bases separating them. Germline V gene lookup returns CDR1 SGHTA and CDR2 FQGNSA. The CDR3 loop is CASSSKGGSRQIFHEQYF. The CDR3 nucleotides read TGTGCCAGCAGCTCAAAGGGCGGCTCGAGACAGATCTTTCACGAGCAGTACTTC.

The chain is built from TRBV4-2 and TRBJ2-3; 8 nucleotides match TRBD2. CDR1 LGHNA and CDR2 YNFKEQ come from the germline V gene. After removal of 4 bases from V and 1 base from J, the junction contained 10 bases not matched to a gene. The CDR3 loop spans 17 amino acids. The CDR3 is CASSPSGGRAGTDTQYF. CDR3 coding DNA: TGTGCCAGCAGCCCATCGGGAGGGAGAGCGGGCACAGATACGCAGTATTTT.

CDR3: CASRPWTSGRSRENEQFF. The CDR3 DNA is TGTGCCAGCAGACCTTGGACTAGCGGGAGGTCGCGGGAGAATGAGCAGTTCTTC. This chain joins TRBV14 and TRBJ2-1; 14 bases align to TRBD2. Losses at the gene ends were 6 bases for V and 7 bases for J; bases not matched to a gene: 14. CDR3 length equals 18 residues. Per the germline V gene, CDR1 is SGHDN and CDR2 is FVKESK. Filled out from reference TRBV14 and TRBJ2-1, the complete variable domain reads EAGVTQFPSHSVIEKGQTVTLRCDPISGHDNLYWYRRVMGKEIKFLLHFVKESKQDESGMPNNRFLAERTGGTYSTLKVQPAELEDSGVYFCASRPWTSGRSRENEQFFGPGTRLTVL.

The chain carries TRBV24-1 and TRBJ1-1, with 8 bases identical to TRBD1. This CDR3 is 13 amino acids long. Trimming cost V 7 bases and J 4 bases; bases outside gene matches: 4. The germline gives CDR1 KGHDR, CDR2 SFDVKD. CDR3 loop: CATRGQESTEAFF. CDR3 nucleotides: TGTGCCACCAGGGGACAGGAGAGCACTGAAGCTTTCTTT.

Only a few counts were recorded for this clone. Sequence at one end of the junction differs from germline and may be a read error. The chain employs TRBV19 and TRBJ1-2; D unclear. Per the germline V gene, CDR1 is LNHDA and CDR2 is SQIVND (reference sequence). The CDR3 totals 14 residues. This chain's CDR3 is CASNWVDRNSGYTF. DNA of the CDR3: TGTGCCAGTAACTGGGTTGACCGCAACTCTGGCTACACCTTC.

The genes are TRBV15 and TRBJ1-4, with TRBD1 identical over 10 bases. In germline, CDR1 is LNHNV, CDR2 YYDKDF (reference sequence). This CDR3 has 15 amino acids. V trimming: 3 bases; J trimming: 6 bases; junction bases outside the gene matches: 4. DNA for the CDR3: TGTGCCACCAGCAGGGAGACAGGGGGCGATGAAAAACTGTTTTTT. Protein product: CATSRETGGDEKLFF.

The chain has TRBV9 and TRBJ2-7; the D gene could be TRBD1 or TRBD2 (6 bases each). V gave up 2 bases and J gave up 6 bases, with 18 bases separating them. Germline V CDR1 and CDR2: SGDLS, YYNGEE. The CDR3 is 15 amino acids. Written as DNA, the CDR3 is TGTGCCAGCAGCGTCGGGGGCCTGGGAGGAAGCGAGCAGTACTTC. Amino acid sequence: CASSVGGLGGSEQYF. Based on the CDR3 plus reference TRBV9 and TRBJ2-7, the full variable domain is DSGVTQTPKHLITATGQRVTLRCSPRSGDLSVYWYQQSLDQGLQFLIQYYNGEERAKGNILERFSAQQFPDLHSELNLSSLELGDSALYFCASSVGGLGGSEQYFGPGTRLTVT.

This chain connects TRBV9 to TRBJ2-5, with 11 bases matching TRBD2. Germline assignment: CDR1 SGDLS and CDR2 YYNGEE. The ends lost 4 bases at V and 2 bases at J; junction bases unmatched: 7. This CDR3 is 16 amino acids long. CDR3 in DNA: TGTGCCAGCAGCCCGGGACTAGCGGAGAGACAAGAGACCCAGTACTTC. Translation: CASSPGLAERQETQYF.

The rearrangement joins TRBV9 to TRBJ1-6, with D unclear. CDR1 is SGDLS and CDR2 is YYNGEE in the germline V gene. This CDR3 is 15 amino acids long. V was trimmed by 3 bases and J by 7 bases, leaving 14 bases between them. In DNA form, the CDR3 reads TGTGCCAGCAGCGCCCAGCCTGGGGTAAATTCACCCCTCCACTTT. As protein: CASSAQPGVNSPLHF.